These 5 T cell receptor beta chains share one sample of origin, sequenced in a study of CD4 T cells in relation to SARS-CoV-2 and coronaviruses. Their antigens are not known. CD4+ T cells from unexposed donors were obtained before the COVID-19 pandemic (2011-2018). The cells were cultured for about 10 days before CD4+ T cells were isolated. Here immunoSEQ multiplex PCR was the method, and the copy in TCRdb shows in-frame clones only, minus some. The sample has about 23,000 clones; roughly 74% are singletons. Sequencing was done on a sample of CD4+ T cells from PBMCs, cultured in vitro. All receptors derive from a human donor in good health.

This rearrangement joins TRBV24-1 to TRBJ1-2, with D unresolved. The CDR3 runs 12 residues. Germline CDR1 KGHDR, CDR2 SFDVKD. Trimming shortened V by 1 base and J by 6 bases, and 5 bases separated the two germline ends. CDR3 residues: CATSDFFHGYTF. The DNA of the CDR3 is TGTGCCACCAGTGATTTTTTCCATGGCTACACCTTC.

The V call is TRBV18, the J call TRBJ1-2, with 7 bases fitting TRBD1. The CDR3 is 15 residues long. V trimming: 2 bases; J trimming: 5 bases; junction bases outside the gene matches: 8. Germline CDR1 and CDR2: KGHSH and LQKENI. CDR3 sequence reads: CASSPATGHIYGYTF. The CDR3 nucleotides read TGTGCCAGCTCACCAGCGACAGGGCACATATATGGCTACACCTTC.

A single count supports this clone. The chain joins TRBV14 to TRBJ2-2, with 7 bases fitting TRBD1. Trimming took 4 bases from V and 3 from J; bases not matched to a gene: 8. This CDR3 spans 16 amino acids. Per the germline V gene, CDR1 is SGHDN and CDR2 is FVKESK. CDR3: CASSPFRGTDTGELFF. The CDR3 bases are TGTGCCAGCAGCCCCTTCAGGGGGACGGACACCGGGGAGCTGTTTTTT. The full variable domain, its missing parts supplied by reference TRBV14 and TRBJ2-2, is EAGVTQFPSHSVIEKGQTVTLRCDPISGHDNLYWYRRVMGKEIKFLLHFVKESKQDESGMPNNRFLAERTGGTYSTLKVQPAELEDSGVYFCASSPFRGTDTGELFFGEGSRLTVL.

Here the CDR3 reads CASSPRTPQGTQYF. The CDR3 nucleotides are TGTGCCAGTAGTCCAAGGACTCCGCAGGGGACCCAGTACTTC. The V gene is TRBV19, the J gene TRBJ2-5; D may correspond to TRBD1 or TRBD2 (5 bases each). The germline gives CDR1 LNHDA, CDR2 SQIVND (reference sequence). Trimming took 5 bases from V and 7 from J, leaving 17 bases between them. The CDR3 totals 14 residues.

This CDR3 is CASSRLGAGGSYEQYF. The CDR3 DNA follows: TGTGCCAGCAGCCGTCTCGGCGCGGGGGGCTCCTACGAGCAGTACTTC. The chain uses TRBV7-9 and TRBJ2-7; 8 nucleotides line up with TRBD2. The length of the CDR3 is 16 residues. CDR1 SEHNR and CDR2 FQNEAQ come from the germline V gene (reference sequence). V trimming: 5 bases; J trimming: 0 bases; junction bases outside the gene matches: 9.